This paragraph covers one TCR beta chain sequence. No antigen is known for it. This record belongs to a study of vaccination and CD4 T cells after COVID-19. Oncomine TCR Beta short-read sequencing was applied to DNA from cultured CD4+ T cells. TCRdb reprocessed the PCR reads with MiXCR, giving one entry per CDR3 protein. The table lists approximately 5,700 distinct CDR3 sequences, approximately 40% of them singletons. Treatment defined: roughly 10-day PBMC culture with coronavirus spike peptide pools or control peptides (ViraFEST assay). It was before the COVID-19 pandemic (2011-2018) that the unexposed donor's CD4+ T cells were collected. CDR1 and CDR2 from the germline V gene are SQVTM and ANQGSEA. J lost 4 bases, V lost 5 bases, and 7 bases had no gene match. The CDR3 spans 13 residues.

The TCR originated in a human donor in good health. Material: CD4+ T cells from blood, cultured in vitro. The rearrangement uses TRBV29-1 and TRBJ1-2; 7 bases are a match to TRBD1. CDR3 bases: TGCAGCGTTTGGGACAGACGGAGCTATGGCTACACCTTC. It is translated as CSVWDRRSYGYTF.